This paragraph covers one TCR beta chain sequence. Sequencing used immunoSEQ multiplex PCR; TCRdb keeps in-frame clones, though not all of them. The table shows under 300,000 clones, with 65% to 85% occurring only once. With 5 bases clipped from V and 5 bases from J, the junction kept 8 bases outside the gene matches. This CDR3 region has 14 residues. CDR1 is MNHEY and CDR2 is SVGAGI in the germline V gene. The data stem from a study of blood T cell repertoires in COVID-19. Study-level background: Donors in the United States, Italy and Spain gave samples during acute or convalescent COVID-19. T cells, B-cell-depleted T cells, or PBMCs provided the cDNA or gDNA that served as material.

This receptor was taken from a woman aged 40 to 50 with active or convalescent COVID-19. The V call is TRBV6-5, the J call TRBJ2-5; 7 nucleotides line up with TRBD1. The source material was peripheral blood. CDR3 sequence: CASSRDRAYETQYF. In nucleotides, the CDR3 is TGTGCCAGCAGTCGCGACAGGGCTTACGAGACCCAGTACTTC.